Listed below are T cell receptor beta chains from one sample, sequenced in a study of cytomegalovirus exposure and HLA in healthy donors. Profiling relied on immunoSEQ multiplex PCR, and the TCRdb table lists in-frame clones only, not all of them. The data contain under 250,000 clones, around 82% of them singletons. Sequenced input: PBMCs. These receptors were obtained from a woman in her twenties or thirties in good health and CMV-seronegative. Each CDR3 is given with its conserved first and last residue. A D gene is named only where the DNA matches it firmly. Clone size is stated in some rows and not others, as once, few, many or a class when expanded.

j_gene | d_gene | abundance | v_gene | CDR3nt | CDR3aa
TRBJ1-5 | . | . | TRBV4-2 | TGTGCCAGCAGCCCATTAGTTCTATCACAGGGTAGGAGCGATCAGCCCCAGCATTTT | CASSPLVLSQGRSDQPQHF
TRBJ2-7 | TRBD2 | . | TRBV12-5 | TGTGCTAGTGGTTCTCCCCAGCGGGGGGGCTTCTACGAGCAGTACTTC | CASGSPQRGGFYEQYF
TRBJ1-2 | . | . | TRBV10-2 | TGCGCCAGCCGTTTGGCCGAGCCGGGGGGCTATGGCTACACCTTC | CASRLAEPGGYGYTF
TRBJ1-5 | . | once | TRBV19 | TGTGCCAGTAGTATTTGGGGGGATAGCAATCAGCCCCAGCATTTT | CASSIWGDSNQPQHF
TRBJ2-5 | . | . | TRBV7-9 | TGTGCCAGCAGCTTAGTTACGGCGGGATATCGGGAGACCCAGTACTTC | CASSLVTAGYRETQYF
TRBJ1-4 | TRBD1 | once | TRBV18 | TGTGCCAGCTCACGAGGACAGGGGAATGAAAAACTGTTTTTT | CASSRGQGNEKLFF
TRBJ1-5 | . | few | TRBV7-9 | TGTGCCAGCAGCGAGGGGGGGAGGGGTCAGCCCCAGCATTTT | CASSEGGRGQPQHF
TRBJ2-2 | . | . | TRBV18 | TGTGCCAGCTCACCAGGGGGGAGGAACACCGGGGAGCTGTTTTTT | CASSPGGRNTGELFF
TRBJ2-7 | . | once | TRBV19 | TGTGCCAGTAGTATTGGCCCCTCGGGAAGTCTCGAGCAGTACTTC | CASSIGPSGSLEQYF
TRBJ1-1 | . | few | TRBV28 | TGTGCCAGCAGGACATGGGCGGGGGAAGCTTTCTTT | CASRTWAGEAFF
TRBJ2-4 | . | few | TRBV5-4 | TGTGCCAGCAGCTTAGGCAGCAGGCAGGACATTCAGTACTTC | CASSLGSRQDIQYF
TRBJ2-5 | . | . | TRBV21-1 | TGTGCCAGCAGCAAAGCTCTGGCAGCGAGCATCCAAGAGACCCAGTACTTC | CASSKALAASIQETQYF
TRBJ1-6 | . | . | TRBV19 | TGTGCCAGTACCCCGAGGGGGGGACTATATAATTCACCCCTCCACTTT | CASTPRGGLYNSPLHF
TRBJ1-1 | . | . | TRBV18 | TGTGCCAGCTCACCGACAGGCGGAGACACTGAAGCTTTCTTT | CASSPTGGDTEAFF
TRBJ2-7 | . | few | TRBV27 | TGTGCCAGCAGTTTATCTGGTCAGGGAAACTACGAGCAGTACTTC | CASSLSGQGNYEQYF
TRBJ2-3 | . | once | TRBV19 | TGTGCCAGTAGTATACAAGCGGAAGATACGCAGTATTTT | CASSIQAEDTQYF
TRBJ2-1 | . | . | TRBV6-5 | TGTGCCAGCAGTTACTCCCGGGTCGATGAGCAGTTCTTC | CASSYSRVDEQFF
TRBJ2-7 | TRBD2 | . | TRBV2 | TGTGCCAGCAGTTACACTAGCGACGAGCAGTACTTC | CASSYTSDEQYF
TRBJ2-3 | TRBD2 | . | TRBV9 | TGTGCCAGCAGCGTGAGATCCGGACTAAGCGGGGTCCCAGATACGCAGTATTTT | CASSVRSGLSGVPDTQYF
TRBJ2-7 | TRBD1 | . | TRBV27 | TGTGCCAGCAGTTTAAGGGGACAGGGGATCTACGAGCAGTACTTC | CASSLRGQGIYEQYF
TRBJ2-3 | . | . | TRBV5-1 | TGCGCCAGCAGCTTTGGGAGTGTACAGACAGATACGCAGTATTTT | CASSFGSVQTDTQYF
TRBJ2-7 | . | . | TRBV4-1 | TGCGCCAGCAGCCCGGCAACAGGATACGAGCAGTACTTC | CASSPATGYEQYF
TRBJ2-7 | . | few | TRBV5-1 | TGCGCCAGCAGCCGCGGAGGGGTGACTTACGAGCAGTACTTC | CASSRGGVTYEQYF
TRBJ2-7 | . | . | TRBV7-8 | TGTGCCAGCAGCTTTACCCCCGGGAGAGGGCACGAGCAGTACTTC | CASSFTPGRGHEQYF
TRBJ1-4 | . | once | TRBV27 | TGTGCCAGCAGTTTAGGCGGTTCTAATGAAAAACTGTTTTTT | CASSLGGSNEKLFF
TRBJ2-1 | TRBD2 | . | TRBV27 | TGTGCCAGCAGTTTTCTAGCGGCTTTATACAATGAGCAGTTCTTC | CASSFLAALYNEQFF
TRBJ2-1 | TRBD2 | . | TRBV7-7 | TGTGCTAGCAGTCCCAGCGGGGGGGCCCACAATGAGCAGTTCTTC | CASSPSGGAHNEQFF
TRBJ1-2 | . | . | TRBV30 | TGTGCCTGGACCAGGGTGCTACACTATGGCTACACCTTC | CAWTRVLHYGYTF
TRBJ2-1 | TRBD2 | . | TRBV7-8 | TGTGCCAGCAGCCGAGCGGGAGGGCCCCCCTACAATGAGCAGTTCTTC | CASSRAGGPPYNEQFF
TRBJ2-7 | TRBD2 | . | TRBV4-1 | TGCGCCAGCAGCCTTATATCCCCTAGCGGGGGTTACGAGCAGTACTTC | CASSLISPSGGYEQYF
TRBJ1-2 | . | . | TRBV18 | TGTGCCAGCTCACCGGGCTCTACCCAGGGCTACACCTTC | CASSPGSTQGYTF
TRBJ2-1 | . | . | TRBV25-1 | TGTGCCAGCAGTGAAACAGGGACCTACAATGAGCAGTTCTTC | CASSETGTYNEQFF
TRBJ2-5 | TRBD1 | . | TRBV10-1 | TGCGCCAGCAGTGAGCCGGCTATCGACCCATCTCGGGACAGGGTAGACACCCAGTACTTC | CASSEPAIDPSRDRVDTQYF
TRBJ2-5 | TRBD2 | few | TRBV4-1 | TGCGCCAGCAGCCAAGACGGGACTAGCGGGATGGAGACCCAGTACTTC | CASSQDGTSGMETQYF
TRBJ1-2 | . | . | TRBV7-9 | TGTGCCAGCAGCTTAGTAGGCGGAGGGAAGGGCTACCCCTTC | CASSLVGGGKGYPF
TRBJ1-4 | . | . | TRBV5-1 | TGCGCCAGCAGCTTGGTTCAGGGCGTCGGTGAAAAACTGTTTTTT | CASSLVQGVGEKLFF
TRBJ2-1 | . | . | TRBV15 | TGTGCCACCAGCAGAGATGGGCCCCTGGCAGGGTCGCAGTTCTTC | CATSRDGPLAGSQFF
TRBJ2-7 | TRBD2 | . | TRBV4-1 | TGCGCCAGCAGCCCTCAGGTTAGCGGGGAGTGTGAGCAGTACTTC | CASSPQVSGECEQYF
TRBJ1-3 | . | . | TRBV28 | TGTGCCAGCAGTTTCCCGAGCTCTGGAAACACCATATATTTT | CASSFPSSGNTIYF
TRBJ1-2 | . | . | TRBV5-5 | TGTGCCAGCAGCTTGAGCAGGGTCTATGGCTACACCTTC | CASSLSRVYGYTF
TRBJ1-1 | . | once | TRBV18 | TGTGCCAGCTCACCGACCTTTACGACAGATATGAACACTGAAGCTTTCTTT | CASSPTFTTDMNTEAFF
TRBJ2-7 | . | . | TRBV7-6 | TGTGCCAGCAGCTTAGGGGGGGGGCCCCTTTTTGAGCAGTACTTC | CASSLGGGPLFEQYF
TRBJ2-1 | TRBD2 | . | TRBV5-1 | TGCGCCAGCGGCCCACGGACTAGCGGGAGTCTGATCTATGAGCAGTTCTTC | CASGPRTSGSLIYEQFF
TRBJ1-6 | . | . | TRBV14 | TGTGCCAGCAGCCGCACTTTCGGGGGGTTTTCACCCCTCCACTTT | CASSRTFGGFSPLHF
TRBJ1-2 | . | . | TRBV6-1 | TGTGCCGGGACTTCAACGGGGTGGGACTATGGCTACACCTTC | CAGTSTGWDYGYTF
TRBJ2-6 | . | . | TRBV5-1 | TGCGCCAGCAGCTCCACAGGGACTGGGGCCAACGTCCTGACTTTC | CASSSTGTGANVLTF
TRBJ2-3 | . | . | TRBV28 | TGTGCCAGCAGCTTCCAGGCGAGATATGGCACAGATACGCAGTATTTT | CASSFQARYGTDTQYF
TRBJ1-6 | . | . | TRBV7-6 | TGTGCCAGCAGCTTAGAGGGGTGGTCACCCCTCCACTTT | CASSLEGWSPLHF